The next 32 T cell receptor beta chains were all read from a single sample in a study of early T cells in non-severe SARS-CoV-2 infection. Via MiXCR, TCRdb re-called the 5' RACE reads, giving one row per CDR3 protein. The sample comprises 55,000 to 65,000 distinct CDR3 sequences, around 9.3% of which are singletons, and approximately 18% rests with the top ten. Source material: whole blood. These receptors all come from an adult who was a healthcare worker with PCR-confirmed SARS-CoV-2 infection or an uninfected control (not recorded which).

This chain joins TRBV28 and TRBJ2-7; 10 bases are shared with TRBD2. Germline assignment: CDR1 MDHEN and CDR2 SYDVKM. This CDR3 has 15 residues. J was trimmed by 3 bases and V by 1 base; bases with no gene match: 3. The CDR3 protein is CASSLYSGRDYEQYF. CDR3 sequence (DNA): TGTGCCAGCAGTTTATACAGCGGGAGGGACTACGAGCAGTACTTC. The whole variable domain, filled in from reference TRBV28 and TRBJ2-7, reads DVKVTQSSRYLVKRTGEKVFLECVQDMDHENMFWYRQDPGLGLRLIYFSYDVKMKEKGDIPEGYSVSREKKERFSLILESASTNQTSMYLCASSLYSGRDYEQYFGPGTRLTVT.

This clonotype was seen more than once but under ten times. The chain links TRBV7-3 to TRBJ2-3; 13 bases are a match to TRBD2. Germline loops: CDR1 SGHTA, CDR2 FQGTGA. Trimming at V came to 4 bases and at J to 6 bases, leaving 7 bases not matched to a gene. This CDR3 is built from 16 residues. The CDR3 protein is CASSSGTSGIADTQYF. CDR3 bases: TGTGCCAGCAGCTCGGGGACTAGCGGGATCGCCGATACGCAGTATTTT.

The table lists this clonotype with many counts. This rearrangement joins TRBV7-9 to TRBJ2-3; the D gene is possibly TRBD2 (5 bases). Per the germline V gene, CDR1 is SEHNR and CDR2 is FQNEAQ (reference sequence). The CDR3 runs 16 residues. Trimming stripped 5 bases from V and 2 bases from J, with 17 bases between. The chain's CDR3 is CASSTRTFQNTDTQYF. In DNA form, the CDR3 reads TGTGCCAGCAGCACACGGACTTTCCAAAACACAGATACGCAGTATTTT.

CDR3 loop: CASSLGGDSYNEQFF. The DNA for the CDR3 is TGTGCCAGCAGCTTAGGGGGAGATTCCTACAATGAGCAGTTCTTC. The chain is built from TRBV7-2 and TRBJ2-1, with D perhaps matching TRBD2 (5 bases). The CDR3 length is 15 residues. The germline V and J ends were trimmed by 1 base and 1 base, with 8 bases remaining between them. Germline loops: CDR1 SGHTA, CDR2 FQGNSA. Full variable domain (missing parts from reference TRBV7-2 and TRBJ2-1): GAGVSQSPSNKVTEKGKDVELRCDPISGHTALYWYRQSLGQGLEFLIYFQGNSAPDKSGLPSDRFSAERTGGSVSTLTIQRTQQEDSAVYLCASSLGGDSYNEQFFGPGTRLTVL.

This clonotype was picked up many times. The rearrangement joins TRBV28 to TRBJ2-4; a possible D gene is TRBD1 (5 bases). Germline CDR1 and CDR2: MDHEN and SYDVKM. V was shortened by 3 bases and J by 0 bases, with 15 bases between the two germline ends. The length of the CDR3 is 17 residues. The CDR3 sequence: CASSFETDALAKNIQYF. The CDR3 DNA follows: TGTGCCAGCAGTTTCGAGACAGACGCGTTAGCCAAAAACATTCAGTACTTC.

This rearrangement joins TRBV25-1 to TRBJ2-5; 13 nucleotides line up with TRBD2. V gave up 3 bases and J gave up 1 base; unmatched junction bases: 2. CDR1 is MGHDK and CDR2 is SYGVNS in the germline V gene. The CDR3 loop spans 16 amino acids. CDR3 sequence reads: CASSETSGRSQETQYF. DNA of the CDR3: TGTGCCAGCAGTGAGACTAGCGGGAGGAGCCAAGAGACCCAGTACTTC.

This clonotype was found a few times. The rearrangement uses TRBV29-1 and TRBJ1-1, with D unclear. The germline V gene has CDR1 SQVTM and CDR2 ANQGSEA. The CDR3 is made up of 14 amino acids. The germline V and J ends were trimmed by 1 base and 1 base, with 10 bases remaining between them. Here the CDR3 reads CSVEVEGSNTEAFF. CDR3 in DNA: TGCAGCGTTGAAGTTGAGGGTTCGAACACTGAAGCTTTCTTT.

The chain carries TRBV18 and TRBJ2-1, with 15 bases identical to TRBD2. The CDR3 has 17 residues. The ends lost 1 base at V and 5 bases at J; junction bases unmatched: 3. From germline, CDR1 is KGHSH and CDR2 LQKENI. For the CDR3, the DNA is TGTGCCAGCTCACCACGGGGGACTAGCGGGAGGCACAATGAGCAGTTCTTC. Translating it yields CASSPRGTSGRHNEQFF.

This clonotype was counted a few times. The gene calls are TRBV6-2 or TRBV6-3 and TRBJ2-1; maybe TRBD1 (6 bases). The V gene's germline CDR1 is MNHEY and CDR2 SVGEGT. The CDR3 runs to 16 residues. Trimming took 6 bases from V and 0 from J, leaving 15 bases between them. CDR3 in DNA: TGTGCCAGCAGAGAGCCAGGGGTGCGCTCCTACAATGAGCAGTTCTTC. As protein: CASREPGVRSYNEQFF.

This clonotype has at least ten counts. The chain combines TRBV29-1 with TRBJ2-1, with D possibly matching TRBD1 (7 bases). The CDR3 is made up of 13 amino acids. CDR1 and CDR2 (germline): SQVTM, ANQGSEA. V lost 7 bases and J lost 3, with 13 bases in between. CDR3: CSARQGLYNEQFF. CDR3 coding DNA: TGCAGCGCACGACAGGGACTCTACAATGAGCAGTTCTTC.

The chain couples TRBV27 to TRBJ2-3, with D possibly being TRBD1 or TRBD2 (7 bases each). The CDR3 extends over 16 amino acids. The germline gives CDR1 MNHEY, CDR2 SMNVEV (reference sequence). V was clipped by 2 bases and J by 5 bases, with 17 bases between them. CDR3 in amino acids: CASSLRSDREGDTQYF. The CDR3 bases are TGTGCCAGCAGTTTAAGGTCTGACAGGGAGGGAGATACGCAGTATTTT.

J is TRBJ1-1 and V is TRBV10-3, with a weak D call TRBD1 (5 bases). From germline, CDR1 is ENHRY and CDR2 SYGVKD. V lost 6 bases and J 4 bases, leaving 12 bases between the germline ends. The CDR3 sequence is 13 residues long. CDR3 protein: CAISREPGTEAFF. The DNA of the CDR3 is TGTGCCATCAGCAGGGAGCCGGGCACTGAAGCTTTCTTT.

The J gene is TRBJ1-1, the V gene TRBV6-5; D ambiguous. The germline CDR1 and CDR2 sequences are MNHEY and SVGAGI. The germline V and J ends were trimmed by 5 bases and 0 bases, with 13 bases remaining between them. The CDR3 runs 15 residues. This CDR3 reads CASSQNSILNTEAFF. Here the CDR3 DNA reads TGTGCCAGCAGTCAAAACAGTATTCTGAACACTGAAGCTTTCTTT.

The chain has TRBV18 and TRBJ2-7; 8 bases are a match to TRBD1. V gave up 3 bases and J gave up 9 bases; unmatched junction bases: 7. The CDR3 sequence is 13 residues long. The germline V gene encodes CDR1 KGHSH and CDR2 LQKENI. Here the CDR3 DNA reads TGTGCCAGCTCACCGAGCAGGGGGCAGGGGCAGTACTTC. Its protein is CASSPSRGQGQYF.

This rearrangement joins TRBV5-1 to TRBJ2-1; TRBD2 aligns across 7 bases. There are 13 residues in the CDR3. J was trimmed by 5 bases and V by 5 bases; bases with no gene match: 4. Germline V gene lookup returns CDR1 SGHRS and CDR2 YFSETQ. CDR3 sequence reads: CASRASGHNEQFF. Here the CDR3 DNA reads TGCGCCAGCAGGGCTAGCGGACACAATGAGCAGTTCTTC.

This clonotype was seen at least ten times. The chain has TRBV27 and TRBJ1-5; 8 positions match TRBD1. Losses at the gene ends were 6 bases for V and 6 bases for J; bases not matched to a gene: 7. This CDR3 spans 14 amino acids. Germline lookup yields CDR1 MNHEY and CDR2 SMNVEV (reference sequence). As DNA, the CDR3 is TGTGCCAGCAGAGCTTCGACAGGGGTTCAGCCCCAGCATTTT. Amino acid sequence: CASRASTGVQPQHF.

This clonotype was seen repeatedly, ten times or more. The V and J genes are TRBV4-2 and TRBJ1-1; D might be TRBD1 (6 bases). CDR3 length: 16 residues. Looked up from germline, CDR1 is LGHNA and CDR2 is YNFKEQ. The V end was cut by 4 bases, the J end by 3 bases, with 18 bases between. CDR3 amino acids: CASSRDQGLGDTEAFF. In nucleotides, the CDR3 is TGTGCCAGCAGCCGAGATCAGGGGTTGGGAGACACTGAAGCTTTCTTT.

The rearrangement joins TRBV30 to TRBJ2-7, with 10 bases identical to TRBD2. Looked up from germline, CDR1 is GTSNPN and CDR2 is SVGIG (reference sequence). This CDR3 is 13 amino acids long. CDR3 sequence: CVSTSGTPYEQYF. As DNA, the CDR3 is TGTGTCAGTACTAGCGGGACCCCCTACGAGCAGTACTTC.

In this sample, this clonotype turned up a few times. The chain links TRBV7-8 to TRBJ2-3; the match to TRBD1 covers 10 bases. Germline CDR1 and CDR2: SGHVS and FQNEAQ. V shed 5 bases and J 6 bases; nucleotides not matched to a gene: 5. The CDR3 runs to 14 residues. CDR3 nucleotide sequence: TGTGCCAGCAGCCCGACAGGGGGCGAGGATACGCAGTATTTT. Its protein product is CASSPTGGEDTQYF.

Regarding this clonotype: A read error may be the cause here, since a much bigger clone is one base away. The rearrangement joins TRBV12-3 or TRBV12-4 to TRBJ1-1; a weak D match, TRBD1 (5 bases). V was pared by 10 bases and J by 1 base, with 16 bases between. The CDR3 is 14 amino acids. The CDR3 protein is CANQPGTANTEAFF. DNA of the CDR3: TGTGCCAATCAACCCGGGACGGCGAACACTGAAGCTTTCTTT.

This clonotype is labeled as medium-sized. CDR3 sequence: CSATGGDMGNTIYF. In nucleotides, the CDR3 is TGCAGTGCTACTGGGGGCGATATGGGAAACACCATATATTTT. The V gene is TRBV20-1, the J gene TRBJ1-3, with a possible D match to TRBD1 (6 bases). The V gene lost 4 bases and the J gene lost 4 bases, with 14 bases spanning the gap. Per germline, CDR1 DFQATT and CDR2 SNEGSKA (reference sequence). The CDR3 runs to 14 residues.

The CDR3 protein is CSARRSGSTNQPQHF. The CDR3 region has the DNA TGCAGTGCTAGAAGGTCCGGGAGTACGAATCAGCCCCAGCATTTT. V usage is TRBV20-1 and J usage is TRBJ1-5; the D is unclear. The germline V gene encodes CDR1 DFQATT and CDR2 SNEGSKA (reference sequence). Trimming removed 2 bases from V and 4 bases from J, with 15 bases in between. CDR3 length equals 15 residues.

This clonotype was seen many times. The V call is TRBV2, the J call TRBJ2-2; no clear D gene. Germline loops: CDR1 SNHLY, CDR2 FYNNEI. The CDR3 contains 13 residues. The germline V and J ends were trimmed by 9 bases and 2 bases, with 10 bases remaining between them. The DNA of the CDR3 is TGTGCCAGTTCCGGGCAAAACACCGGGGAGCTGTTTTTT. Protein product: CASSGQNTGELFF.

This clonotype showed up just a few times. The chain has TRBV28 and TRBJ2-5, with D possibly matching TRBD2 (5 bases). CDR3 length equals 15 residues. V dropped 3 bases and J dropped 5 bases, with 16 bases sitting between them. The germline V gene has CDR1 MDHEN and CDR2 SYDVKM. The CDR3 spells CASSFVRPRGETQYF. CDR3 sequence (DNA): TGTGCCAGCAGTTTCGTACGGCCCCGGGGTGAGACCCAGTACTTC.

The CDR3 DNA sequence: TGTGCCAGCAGCTTAGATTGGAAATCACCCCTCCACTTT. Translating it yields CASSLDWKSPLHF. The chain carries TRBV11-2 and TRBJ1-6; no firm D call. The V end was cut by 0 bases, the J end by 10 bases, with 7 bases between. CDR3 length: 13 residues. Germline V gene sequence: CDR1 SGHAT, CDR2 FQNNGV. The full variable domain, in which reference TRBV11-2 and TRBJ1-6 provide the parts outside the CDR3, is EAGVAQSPRYKIIEKRQSVAFWCNPISGHATLYWYQQILGQGPKLLIQFQNNGVVDDSQLPKDRFSAERLKGVDSTLKIQPAKLEDSAVYLCASSLDWKSPLHFGNGTRLTVT.

This clonotype was counted many times. This rearrangement joins TRBV6-6 to TRBJ2-2; no clear D gene. This CDR3 region has 15 residues. Germline values: CDR1 MNHNY, CDR2 SVGAGI (reference sequence). Trimming stripped 2 bases from V and 2 bases from J, with 9 bases between. The CDR3 reads CASSYLDQNTGELFF. CDR3 DNA: TGTGCCAGCAGTTACCTGGACCAAAACACCGGGGAGCTGTTTTTT.

This clonotype was found many times. The J gene is TRBJ2-2, the V gene TRBV9; the D gene is possibly TRBD1 (6 bases). Germline V lookup: CDR1 SGDLS, CDR2 YYNGEE. V was shortened by 4 bases and J by 1 base, with 8 bases between the two germline ends. The CDR3 covers 14 residues. The CDR3 DNA reads TGTGCCAGCAGCTCGACAGGGAACACCGGGGAGCTGTTTTTT. Protein sequence: CASSSTGNTGELFF.

This clonotype was detected a few times. The chain links TRBV10-3 to TRBJ2-1, with D possibly being TRBD2 (6 bases). Trimming cost V 10 bases and J 10 bases, with 14 bases left between them. Germline lookup yields CDR1 ENHRY and CDR2 SYGVKD. The CDR3 extends over 11 amino acids. In DNA, the CDR3 is TGTGCCACCCGGGGGAACTGGGAGCAGTTCTTC. Translated: CATRGNWEQFF.

The chain employs TRBV27 and TRBJ2-2, with D unresolved. CDR3 length: 12 amino acids. V was trimmed by 6 bases and J by 2 bases, leaving 4 bases between them. Germline V gene lookup returns CDR1 MNHEY and CDR2 SMNVEV (reference sequence). CDR3 nucleotides: TGTGCCAGCAGCCAAAACACCGGGGAGCTGTTTTTT. Amino acids: CASSQNTGELFF.

The chain recombines TRBV2 with TRBJ2-3; the D gene is possibly TRBD1 (6 bases). Trimming stripped 8 bases from V and 4 bases from J, with 10 bases between. There are 12 residues in the CDR3. Germline values: CDR1 SNHLY, CDR2 FYNNEI. The CDR3 DNA reads TGTGCCAGCGGGCAGGGGTCAGATACGCAGTATTTT. Amino acids: CASGQGSDTQYF.

The chain is built from TRBV7-9 and TRBJ2-1; 11 nucleotides line up with TRBD2. Germline loops: CDR1 SEHNR, CDR2 FQNEAQ (reference sequence). Trimming cost V 5 bases and J 6 bases; bases outside gene matches: 3. The CDR3 is 14 amino acids. The CDR3 here is CASSQTSGSNEQFF. Written as DNA, the CDR3 is TGTGCCAGCAGCCAAACTAGCGGGAGCAATGAGCAGTTCTTC.

The rearrangement joins TRBV10-3 to TRBJ2-7; D not certain. The CDR3 consists of 12 residues. Germline assignment: CDR1 ENHRY and CDR2 SYGVKD. Deletions cut 4 bases from V and 5 bases from J, with 9 bases between. The CDR3 DNA reads TGTGCCATCAGTGCTCCAGCGAACGAGCAGTACTTC. Translation: CAISAPANEQYF.